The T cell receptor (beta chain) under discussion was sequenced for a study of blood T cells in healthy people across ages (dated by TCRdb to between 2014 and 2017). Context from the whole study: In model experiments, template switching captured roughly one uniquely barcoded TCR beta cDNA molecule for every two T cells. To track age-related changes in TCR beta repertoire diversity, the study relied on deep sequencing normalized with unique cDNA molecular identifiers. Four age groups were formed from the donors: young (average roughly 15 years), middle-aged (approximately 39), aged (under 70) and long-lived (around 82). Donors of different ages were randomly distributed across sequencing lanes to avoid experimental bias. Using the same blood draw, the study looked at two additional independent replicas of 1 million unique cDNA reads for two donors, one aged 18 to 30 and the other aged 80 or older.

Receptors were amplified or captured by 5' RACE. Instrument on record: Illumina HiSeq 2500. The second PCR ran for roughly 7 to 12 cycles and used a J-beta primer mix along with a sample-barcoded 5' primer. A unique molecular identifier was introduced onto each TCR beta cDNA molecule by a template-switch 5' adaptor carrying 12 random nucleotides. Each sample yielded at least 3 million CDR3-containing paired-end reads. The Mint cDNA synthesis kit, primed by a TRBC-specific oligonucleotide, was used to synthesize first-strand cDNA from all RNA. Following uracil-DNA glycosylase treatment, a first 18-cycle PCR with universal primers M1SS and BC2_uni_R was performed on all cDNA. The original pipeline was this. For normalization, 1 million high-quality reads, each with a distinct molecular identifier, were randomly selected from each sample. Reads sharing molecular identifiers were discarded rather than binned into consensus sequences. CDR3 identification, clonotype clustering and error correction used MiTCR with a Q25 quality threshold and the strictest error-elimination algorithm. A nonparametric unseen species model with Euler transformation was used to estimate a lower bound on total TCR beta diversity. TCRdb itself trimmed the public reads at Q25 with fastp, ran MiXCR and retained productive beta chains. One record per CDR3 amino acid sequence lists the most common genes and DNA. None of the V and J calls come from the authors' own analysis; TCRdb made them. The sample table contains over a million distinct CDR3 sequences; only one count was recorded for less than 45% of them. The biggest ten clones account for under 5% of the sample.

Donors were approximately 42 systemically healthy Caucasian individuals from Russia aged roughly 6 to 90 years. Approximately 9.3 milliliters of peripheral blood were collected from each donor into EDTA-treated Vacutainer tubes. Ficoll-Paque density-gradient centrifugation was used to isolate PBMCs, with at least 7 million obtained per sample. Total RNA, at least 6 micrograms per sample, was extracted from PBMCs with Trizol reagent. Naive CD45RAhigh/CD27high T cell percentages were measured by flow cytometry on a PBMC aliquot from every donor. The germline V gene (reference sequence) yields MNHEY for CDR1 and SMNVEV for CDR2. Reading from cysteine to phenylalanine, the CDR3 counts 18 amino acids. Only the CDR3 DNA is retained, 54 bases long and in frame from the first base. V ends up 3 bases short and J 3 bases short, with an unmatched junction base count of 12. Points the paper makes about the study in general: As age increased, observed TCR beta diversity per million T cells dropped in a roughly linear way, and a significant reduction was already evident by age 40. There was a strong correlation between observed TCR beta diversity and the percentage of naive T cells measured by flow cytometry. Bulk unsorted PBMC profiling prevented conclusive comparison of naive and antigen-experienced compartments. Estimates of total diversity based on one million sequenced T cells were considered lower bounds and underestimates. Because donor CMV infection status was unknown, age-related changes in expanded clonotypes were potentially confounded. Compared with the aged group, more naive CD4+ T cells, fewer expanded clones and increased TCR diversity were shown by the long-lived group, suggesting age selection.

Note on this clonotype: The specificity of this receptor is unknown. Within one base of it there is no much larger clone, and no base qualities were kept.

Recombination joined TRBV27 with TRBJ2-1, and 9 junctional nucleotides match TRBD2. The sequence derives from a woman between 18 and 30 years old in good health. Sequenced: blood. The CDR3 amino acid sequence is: CASSFAVPTSGFYNEQFF. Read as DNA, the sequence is TGTGCCAGCAGTTTTGCGGTTCCTACTAGCGGGTTCTACAATGAGCAGTTCTTC.